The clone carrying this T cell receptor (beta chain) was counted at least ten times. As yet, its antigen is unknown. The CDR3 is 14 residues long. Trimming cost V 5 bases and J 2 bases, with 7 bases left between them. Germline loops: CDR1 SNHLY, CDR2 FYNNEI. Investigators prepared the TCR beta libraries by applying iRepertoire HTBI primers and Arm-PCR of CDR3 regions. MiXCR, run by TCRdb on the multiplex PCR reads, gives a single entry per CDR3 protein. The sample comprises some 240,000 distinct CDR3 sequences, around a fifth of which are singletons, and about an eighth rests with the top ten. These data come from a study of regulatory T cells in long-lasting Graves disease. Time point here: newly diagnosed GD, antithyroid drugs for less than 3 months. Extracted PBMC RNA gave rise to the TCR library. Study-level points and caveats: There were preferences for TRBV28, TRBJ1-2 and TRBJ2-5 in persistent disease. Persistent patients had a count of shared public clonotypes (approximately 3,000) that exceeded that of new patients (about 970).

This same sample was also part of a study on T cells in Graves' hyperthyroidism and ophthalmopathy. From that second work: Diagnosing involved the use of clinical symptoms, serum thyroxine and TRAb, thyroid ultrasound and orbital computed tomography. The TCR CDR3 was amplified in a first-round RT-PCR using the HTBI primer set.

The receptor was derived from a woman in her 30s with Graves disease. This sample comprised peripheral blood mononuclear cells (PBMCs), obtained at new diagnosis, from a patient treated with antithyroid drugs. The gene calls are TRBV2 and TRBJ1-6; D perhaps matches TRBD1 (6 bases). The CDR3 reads CASSRQAYNSPLHF. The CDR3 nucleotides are TGTGCCAGCAGTCGACAGGCCTATAATTCACCCCTCCACTTT.